One sample yielded the 6 T cell receptor beta chains listed below, sequenced in a study of identical twins. Via MiXCR, TCRdb re-called the 5' RACE reads, giving one row per CDR3 protein. There are about 570,000 distinct CDR3 sequences in the sample; 9.6% occur only once, and 2.5% to 3.5% lies in the top ten. This same sample was also taken into another study, of yellow fever vaccine responses in identical twins.

Sequenced material: PBMCs. Receptor source: a woman younger than 35 in good health.

The sample holds a few counts of this clonotype. This chain links TRBV18 with TRBJ2-5; perhaps TRBD2 as D (5 bases). Trimming took off 3 bases at V and 4 bases at J, with 15 bases between the two ends. CDR3 length: 15 amino acids. The V gene's germline CDR1 is KGHSH and CDR2 LQKENI. CDR3 residues: CASSPVSGNRETQYF. The CDR3 DNA is TGTGCCAGCTCACCTGTATCGGGGAACCGAGAGACCCAGTACTTC.

About this clonotype: The germline gene is not matched at one end of the junction; a read error may be the cause. The chain combines TRBV3-1 with TRBJ2-7; D not resolved. Germline CDR1 and CDR2: LGHDT and YNNKEL (reference sequence). The CDR3 spans 15 residues. CDR3 region: CASSKDSGPSYEQYF. CDR3 sequence (DNA): TGTGCCAGCAGCAAAGATTCCGGGCCATCGTACGAGCAGTACTTC.

This clonotype came up many times. The chain employs TRBV29-1 and TRBJ2-1; TRBD2 agrees at 10 bases. Trimming took 1 base from V and 5 from J; bases not matched to a gene: 8. From germline, CDR1 is SQVTM and CDR2 ANQGSEA. The CDR3 contains 16 residues. This chain's CDR3 is CSVEGGLARGHNEQFF. The CDR3 DNA follows: TGCAGCGTTGAAGGGGGACTAGCGAGAGGACACAATGAGCAGTTCTTC.

V gene TRBV27 combines with J gene TRBJ2-1; the match to TRBD2 covers 9 bases. V was pared by 5 bases and J by 4 bases, with 6 bases of the junction left unmatched. In germline, CDR1 is MNHEY, CDR2 SMNVEV (reference sequence). There are 15 residues in the CDR3. The CDR3 sequence: CASSQASGVYNEQFF. CDR3 DNA: TGTGCCAGCAGTCAGGCTAGCGGGGTTTACAATGAGCAGTTCTTC.

This clonotype showed up many times. This chain links TRBV7-9 with TRBJ2-7; D uncertain. In germline, CDR1 is SEHNR, CDR2 FQNEAQ (reference sequence). With 4 bases removed from V and 5 bases from J, the gap between germline ends came to 18 bases. This CDR3 spans 15 amino acids. The CDR3 protein is CASSYFSGVSDEQYF. The CDR3 DNA follows: TGTGCCAGCAGCTACTTTTCCGGAGTCAGCGACGAGCAGTACTTC.

The rearrangement joins TRBV4-1 to TRBJ2-7; 11 bases line up with TRBD1. V dropped 3 bases and J dropped 4; count of bases not matched to a gene: 8. Germline values: CDR1 MGHRA, CDR2 YSYEKL. The CDR3 has 16 residues. The CDR3 loop reads CASSHLGQGASYEQYF. The CDR3 DNA follows: TGCGCCAGCAGCCACCTCGGACAGGGGGCCTCATACGAGCAGTACTTC.